This T cell receptor (beta chain) was obtained from a study of T cell repertoires in cytomegalovirus infection. On the study more broadly: Public signatures in TCR beta pointed to CMV infection and matching HLA type.

Trimming pared 4 bases from V and 4 bases from J, leaving 14 bases between. CDR1 SEHNR and CDR2 FQNEAQ come from the germline V gene (reference sequence). The CDR3 extends over 14 amino acids. Using its own MiXCR run on the reads, TCRdb lists one record per CDR3 protein. The sample lists fewer than 700,000 distinct CDR3 sequences, 20% to 25% occurring once. Points on this clonotype: The antigen remains unidentified.

Study-level points and caveats: HLA-C-restricted, CMV-specific TCR beta clonotypes were dominant ex vivo. CMV carriers having the relevant HLA were flagged by cumulative public TCR beta family frequency.

The chain couples TRBV7-9 to TRBJ2-7, with D perhaps matching TRBD1 or TRBD2 (5 bases each). The receptor's source is a human donor in good health (CMV status not recorded). Some clones in this sample may be carry-over from other donors' samples. Input material: CD8+ T cells from PBMCs. DNA of the CDR3: TGTGCCAGCAGCTCCGTCCGGGACCTTTACGAGCAGTACTTC. This sequence encodes CASSSVRDLYEQYF.